Listed here is a single T cell receptor (beta chain). This record belongs to a study of shared clonotypes between healthy human individuals. Study background: Two female and a few male donors aged 18 to 49 were enrolled.

Donors were healthy HIV-negative adults without recent acute infections or vaccinations. It was on ten immunoSEQ deep assay plates that unsorted PBMC DNA was sequenced. The assay was immunoSEQ multiplex PCR, and TCRdb's table has in-frame clones only and misses some. The sample has 450,000 to 600,000 clones; 75% to 85% are singletons. Sequenced: PBMCs. The source of this sequence is a woman aged 40 to 49 in good health. Some clones in this sample may be carry-over from other donors' samples.

CDR3 amino acids: CASSLAPGQNLNTEAFF. The CDR3 nucleotides are TGCGCCAGCAGCTTGGCCCCGGGACAGAATTTGAACACTGAAGCTTTCTTT. The V and J genes are TRBV5-1 and TRBJ1-1; TRBD1 agrees at 7 bases. The CDR3 runs 17 residues. Germline V gene sequence: CDR1 SGHRS, CDR2 YFSETQ. The J segment lost 0 bases and the V segment lost 0 bases, leaving 8 bases of the junction unmatched.